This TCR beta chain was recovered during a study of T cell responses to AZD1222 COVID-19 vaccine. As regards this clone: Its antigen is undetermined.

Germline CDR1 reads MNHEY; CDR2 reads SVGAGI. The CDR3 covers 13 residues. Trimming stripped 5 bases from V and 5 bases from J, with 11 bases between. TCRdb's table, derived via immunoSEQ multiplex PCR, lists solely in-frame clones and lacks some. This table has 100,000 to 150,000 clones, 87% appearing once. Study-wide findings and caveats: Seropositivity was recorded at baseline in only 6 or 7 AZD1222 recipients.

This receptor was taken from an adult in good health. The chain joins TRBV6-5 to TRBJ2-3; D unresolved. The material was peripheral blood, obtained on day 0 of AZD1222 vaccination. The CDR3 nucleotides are TGTGCCAGCAGTCCCCAGTTAAGAGATACGCAGTATTTT. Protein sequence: CASSPQLRDTQYF.